The following is a T cell receptor (beta chain) sequence with its context. Its binding antigen is unknown. Base qualities are not at hand, and no much larger clone is one base apart. These data belong to a study of T cell repertoires in cytomegalovirus infection (dated by TCRdb to the late 2010s). About the full investigation: Peptide stimulations targeted recently identified HLA-C-restricted CMV epitopes, whose presentation resists viral immunomodulation, together with well-studied HLA-B-restricted epitopes. Because public TCR beta signatures pointed to carriage of CMV infection together with the matching HLA type, the HLA type of each donor mattered for the analysis. Summary of the overall study and its limitations: Carriers of CMV infection plus the relevant HLA type were discriminated by the cumulative frequency of public TCR beta family members in the study cohort and in an independent 352-donor cohort. The ex vivo response was dominated by HLA-C-restricted CMV-specific TCR beta clonotypes, which also provided the single most frequent clonotype in two of eight donors.

What the treatment or condition label conveys for this sample: in vitro stimulation with specific CMV peptide epitopes to enrich CMV-specific T cells. According to the germline V gene, CDR1 reads MNHEY and CDR2 reads SVGAGI. CDR3 length: 13 amino acids, cysteine to phenylalanine. Here the CDR3 DNA is all that survives: 39 bases in frame from base 1. The V end loses 6 bases and the J end loses 3 bases, and a stretch of 11 bases separates them. The listed sequencing device is Illumina HiSeq 1500. TCRdb reanalyzed the raw reads on its own, using fastp at Q25 for trimming and MiXCR for clone calling, and kept in-frame beta chains. Each entry is one CDR3 protein sequence, shown with its most common DNA and genes. The sample data list 750,000 to 950,000 distinct CDR3 sequences, and almost 30% of these were observed just once. Together, the top ten hold about an eighth of the sample.

The specimen comprised cultured CD8+ T cells from PBMCs, sampled from culture after CMV antigen stimulation. The chain is assembled from TRBV6-5 and TRBJ2-5, with the identity of the D gene unclear. The receptor comes from a human donor in good health (CMV status not recorded). Some clones in this sample may be carry-over from other donors' samples. The CDR3 sequence is CASSQDEEETQYF. The nucleotides are TGTGCCAGCAGCCAGGACGAGGAAGAGACCCAGTACTTC.